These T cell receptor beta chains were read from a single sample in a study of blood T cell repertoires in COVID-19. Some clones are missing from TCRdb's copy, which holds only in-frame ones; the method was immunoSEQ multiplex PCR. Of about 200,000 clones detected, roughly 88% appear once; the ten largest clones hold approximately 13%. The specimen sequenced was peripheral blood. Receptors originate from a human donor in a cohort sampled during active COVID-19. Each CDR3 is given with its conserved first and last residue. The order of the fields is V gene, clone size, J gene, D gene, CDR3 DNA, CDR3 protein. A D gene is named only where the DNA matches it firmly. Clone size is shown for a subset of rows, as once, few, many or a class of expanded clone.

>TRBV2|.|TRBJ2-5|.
TGTGCCAGCAGTGAAATAGGGGATTTAGAGACCCAGTACTTC
CASSEIGDLETQYF
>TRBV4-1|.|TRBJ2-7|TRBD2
TGCGCCAGCAGCCAGGGAGGCGGGAGTAGTGGCGAGCAGTACTTC
CASSQGGGSSGEQYF
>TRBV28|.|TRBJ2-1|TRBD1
TGTGCCAGCAGTCTTTCCAAACAGGGGGCCAGAGGGCAGTTCTTC
CASSLSKQGARGQFF
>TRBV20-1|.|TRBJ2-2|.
TGCAGTGCTAGGTATTCCGGGGAGCTGTTTTTT
CSARYSGELFF
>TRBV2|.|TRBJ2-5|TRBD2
TGTGCCAGCAGCTCAGGGGGATTAGCGGGAGGATCACAAGAGACCCAGTACTTC
CASSSGGLAGGSQETQYF
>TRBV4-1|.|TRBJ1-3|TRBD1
TGCGCCAGCAGCCAATCGACAGGGACTGGAAACACCATATATTTT
CASSQSTGTGNTIYF
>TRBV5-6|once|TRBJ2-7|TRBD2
TGTGCCAGCAGCTTGGGTGGGAGGGCCCGATTTCACGAGCAGTACTTC
CASSLGGRARFHEQYF
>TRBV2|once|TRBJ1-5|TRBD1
TGTGCCAGCAGTAGGGACAGGGTGAACAATCAGCCCCAGCATTTT
CASSRDRVNNQPQHF
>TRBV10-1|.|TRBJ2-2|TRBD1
TGCGCCAGCAGCCTCGGGGGACAGGGGACCGGGGAGCTGTTTTTT
CASSLGGQGTGELFF
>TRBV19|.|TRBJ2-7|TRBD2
TGTGCCAGTAGTAGGGGGACTAGCGGGGTAAACGCCTACGAGCAGTACTTC
CASSRGTSGVNAYEQYF
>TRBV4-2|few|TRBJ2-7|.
TGTGCCAGCAGCCAAGGGTCGGCCTACGAGCAGTACTTC
CASSQGSAYEQYF
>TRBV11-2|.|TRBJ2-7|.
TGTGCCAGCAGCTTAAAATGGGCCCTACCCCACGAGCAGTACTTC
CASSLKWALPHEQYF
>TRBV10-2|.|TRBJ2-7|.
TGCGCCAGCAGTGAGTCTTGGACTTTGGCCCACGAGCAGTACTTC
CASSESWTLAHEQYF